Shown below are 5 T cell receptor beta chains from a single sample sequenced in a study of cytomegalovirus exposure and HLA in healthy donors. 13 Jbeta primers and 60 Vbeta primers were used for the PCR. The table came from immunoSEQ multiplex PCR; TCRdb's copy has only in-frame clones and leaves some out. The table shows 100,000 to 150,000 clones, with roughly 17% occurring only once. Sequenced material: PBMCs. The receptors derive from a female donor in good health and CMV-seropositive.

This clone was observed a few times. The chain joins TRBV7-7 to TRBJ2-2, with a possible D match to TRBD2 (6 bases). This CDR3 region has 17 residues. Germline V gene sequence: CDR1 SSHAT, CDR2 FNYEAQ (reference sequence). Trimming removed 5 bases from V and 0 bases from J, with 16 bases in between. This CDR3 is CASSLLGGNPNTGELFF. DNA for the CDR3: TGTGCCAGCAGCCTCCTTGGGGGGAATCCGAACACCGGGGAGCTGTTTTTT.

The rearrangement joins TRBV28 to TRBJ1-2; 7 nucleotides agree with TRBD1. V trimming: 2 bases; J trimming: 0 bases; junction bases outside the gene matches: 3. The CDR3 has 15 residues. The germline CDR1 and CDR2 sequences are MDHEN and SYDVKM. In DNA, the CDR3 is TGTGCCAGCAGTTTAGGGCAGGGGGCTAACTATGGCTACACCTTC. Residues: CASSLGQGANYGYTF.

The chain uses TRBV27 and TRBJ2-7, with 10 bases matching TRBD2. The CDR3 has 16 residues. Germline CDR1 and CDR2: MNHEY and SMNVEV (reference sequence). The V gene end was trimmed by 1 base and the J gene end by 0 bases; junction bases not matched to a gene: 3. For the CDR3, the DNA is TGTGCCAGCAGTTTATTGGCTAGCGGGGGCTCCTACGAGCAGTACTTC. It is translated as CASSLLASGGSYEQYF.

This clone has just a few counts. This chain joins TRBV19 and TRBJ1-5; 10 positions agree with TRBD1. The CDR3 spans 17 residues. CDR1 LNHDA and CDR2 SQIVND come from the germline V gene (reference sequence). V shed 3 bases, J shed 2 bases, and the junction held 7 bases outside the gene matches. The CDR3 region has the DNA TGTGCCAGTAGTATTGACTCCGGGACAGGGGGCAATCAGCCCCAGCATTTT. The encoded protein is CASSIDSGTGGNQPQHF.

The CDR3 here is CASSLLRTGRFF. CDR3 nucleotide sequence: TGTGCCAGCAGCTTACTTAGGACAGGGCGGTTTTTT. The chain couples TRBV6-5 to TRBJ1-4; TRBD1 aligns across 8 bases. This CDR3 contains 12 residues. With V trimmed by 6 bases and J by 16 bases, 10 bases remained unmatched. Germline loops: CDR1 MNHEY, CDR2 SVGAGI.